This T cell receptor beta chain was observed in a study of blood T cell repertoires in COVID-19. In the original analysis: Nucleated cell counts were estimated from reference gene primer amplification. Sequencing used immunoSEQ multiplex PCR; TCRdb keeps in-frame clones, though not all of them. V, J and clone size derive from that table, while D and trimming were established from the DNA sequence. The sample holds just under 350,000 clones; 88% are singletons and the top ten take 7.3%. J was trimmed by 3 bases and V by 6 bases; bases with no gene match: 12. The germline CDR1 and CDR2 sequences are MDHEN and SYDVKM. The CDR3 runs 16 residues.

The chain links TRBV28 to TRBJ2-7, with 9 nucleotides matching TRBD1. The clonotype originates from a woman aged 65 to 85 with COVID-19, enrolled during active disease. The sample comprised peripheral blood. The chain's CDR3 is CASRTPPGQGDYEQYF. In DNA form, the CDR3 reads TGTGCCAGCAGAACCCCACCGGGACAGGGTGACTACGAGCAGTACTTC.